The entry below gives a single T cell receptor (beta chain) sequence along with its context. The target antigen is unknown. Isolation of PBMCs gave at least 6 million cells per sample. With a J-beta primer mix and a sample-barcoded 5' primer, a second PCR ran about 7 to 11 cycles. Researchers report that a template-switch adaptor with 12 random nucleotides tagged each cDNA molecule. In TCRdb, the 5' RACE reads were re-called with MiXCR into one record per CDR3 protein. Seen here are about 970,000 distinct CDR3 sequences, roughly 47% observed once, and the top ten hold 20% to 25%. V shed 4 bases and J shed 9 bases, with 13 bases lying between them. Germline V gene sequence: CDR1 SQVTM, CDR2 ANQGSEA. CDR3 length: 12 residues. This sample was taken from a study of blood T cells in healthy people across ages. Broader study findings: Age advanced and TCR beta diversity per million T cells fell, roughly linearly.

The sample was blood. The sequence was collected from a woman in her sixties in good health. The rearrangement links TRBV29-1 to TRBJ2-1, with D maybe TRBD2 (6 bases). Here the CDR3 reads CSVGGRSGEQFF. In nucleotides, the CDR3 is TGCAGCGTTGGTGGGAGGTCGGGTGAGCAGTTCTTC.